Listed below are T cell receptor beta chains from one sample, sequenced in a study of blood T cell repertoires in COVID-19. Sequencing was performed with immunoSEQ multiplex PCR; in TCRdb, only in-frame clones are kept and a portion is missing. The table shows about 350,000 clones, with roughly 90% occurring only once. The sample was PBMCs or T cells enriched from blood (not recorded which). These receptors were collected from a woman in her 30s who had been exposed to COVID-19. The CDR3 runs from the conserved cysteine through the conserved F or W. D genes are given only for firm matches. Clone size is given for some rows only: seen once, a few or many times, or a class if the clone is expanded.

CDR3nt	CDR3aa	abundance	d_gene	v_gene	j_gene
TGTGCCAGCCAACAGTTGCGGGCTAATGAAAAACTGTTTTTT	CASQQLRANEKLFF	many	.	TRBV19	TRBJ1-4
TGTGCCAGCCACGACTCAAAAGTCGTCAATGAGCAGTTCTTC	CASHDSKVVNEQFF	.	.	TRBV3-1/TRBV3-2	TRBJ2-1
TGCGCCAGCAGCCAATCTTTAGCGGGAGGGACTGAGCAGTTCTTC	CASSQSLAGGTEQFF	.	TRBD2	TRBV4-1	TRBJ2-1
TGTGCCACCAGTGAGGCACAGGATGACGAGCAGTACTTC	CATSEAQDDEQYF	.	.	TRBV24-1	TRBJ2-7
TGCGCCAGCAGCCAGACGGGACTTTTGAACACTGAAGCTTTCTTT	CASSQTGLLNTEAFF	.	.	TRBV5-1	TRBJ1-1
TGCAGCGTTCCTGGACAGCTTTCGAACACTGAAGCTTTCTTT	CSVPGQLSNTEAFF	once	.	TRBV29-1	TRBJ1-1
TGTGCCAGTAGTATAAAACAGGGTGATGAAGCTTTCTTT	CASSIKQGDEAFF	.	.	TRBV19	TRBJ1-1
TGTGCCAGCAGTGACACCTCACTTTATCAGCCCCAGCATTTT	CASSDTSLYQPQHF	.	.	TRBV6-1	TRBJ1-5
TGTGCCAGCAGCGTAGCTTCGGGACAGGGTATAGATACGCAGTATTTT	CASSVASGQGIDTQYF	.	TRBD1	TRBV9	TRBJ2-3
TGTGCCTGGAGTGTGGGGGCAGGGCACTATGGCTACACCTTC	CAWSVGAGHYGYTF	few	.	TRBV30	TRBJ1-2
TGTGCCAGCTCACCAGGAAGACAGGGAGGCAATCAGCCCCAGCATTTT	CASSPGRQGGNQPQHF	.	TRBD1	TRBV18	TRBJ1-5
TGTGCCAGCAGCTTAACGGGGGGACTAGCGGGGCTCACAGATACGCAGTATTTT	CASSLTGGLAGLTDTQYF	.	TRBD2	TRBV7-3	TRBJ2-3
TGCGCCAGCAGCTTACAACTAGCGGGAGGGGCTTTAAGTGTGGAGCAGTACTTC	CASSLQLAGGALSVEQYF	.	TRBD2	TRBV5-1	TRBJ2-7
TGTGCCAGTAGTATAGCCGGGTGGCAGCCCCAGCATTTT	CASSIAGWQPQHF	.	.	TRBV19	TRBJ1-5
TGTGCCAGCAGCTTAGCCCCGACTAGCGGGCGCTACGAGCAGTACTTC	CASSLAPTSGRYEQYF	.	TRBD2	TRBV7-9	TRBJ2-7
TGCGCCAGCATACGGCTAGCGGACTACAATGAGCAGTTCTTC	CASIRLADYNEQFF	.	TRBD2	TRBV10-2	TRBJ2-1
TGTGCCAGTAGTCCGCTTAGAGGGTCCTACGAGCAGTACTTC	CASSPLRGSYEQYF	.	.	TRBV19	TRBJ2-7
TGTGCCAGTAGTCCCCAGGCTAGCGGGAGAATCGGGGAGCTGTTTTTT	CASSPQASGRIGELFF	.	TRBD2	TRBV19	TRBJ2-2
TGTGCCAGCAGTTACTCGCCAGGGGGCGAAACTGAAGCTTTCTTT	CASSYSPGGETEAFF	.	TRBD1	TRBV6-5	TRBJ1-1
TGTGCCTGGAGACTAAGACAGGGACCCTTGGACACTGAAGCTTTCTTT	CAWRLRQGPLDTEAFF	.	TRBD1	TRBV30	TRBJ1-1
TGCGCCAGCAGCCAAGATCAGGGGCGAGGGTCCTACAATGAGCAGTTCTTC	CASSQDQGRGSYNEQFF	.	.	TRBV4-1	TRBJ2-1
TGTGCCAGCAGCTTGCTGACAGGGGGCAGGGAGACCCAGTACTTC	CASSLLTGGRETQYF	.	TRBD1	TRBV11-3	TRBJ2-5
TGTGCCATCAGTGACTCGGACAGGAGTAATCAGCCCCAGCATTTT	CAISDSDRSNQPQHF	once	TRBD1	TRBV10-3	TRBJ1-5
TGTGCCAGCAGCTCTCTACCGGGACTAGCGGGCACTTCCTCTGGGGCCAACGTCCTGACTTTC	CASSSLPGLAGTSSGANVLTF	.	TRBD2	TRBV7-3	TRBJ2-6
TGCGCCAGCAGCACACAGGGGCTCCATGGCTACACCTTC	CASSTQGLHGYTF	.	TRBD1	TRBV5-1	TRBJ1-2
TGTGCCAGCAGCCCGCCCGGTTACGAGCAGTACTTC	CASSPPGYEQYF	.	.	TRBV7-6	TRBJ2-7
TGTGCCAGCAGCTCTAGCGGGGGCACAGATACGCAGTATTTT	CASSSSGGTDTQYF	.	TRBD2	TRBV7-3	TRBJ2-3
TGTGCCAGCAGCTTGGACAGGGTTGGTCGTGGCTATGGCTACACCTTC	CASSLDRVGRGYGYTF	.	.	TRBV5-4	TRBJ1-2
TGCGCCAGCAGCTTGGCCGGCAATGAGCAGTTCTTC	CASSLAGNEQFF	.	.	TRBV5-1	TRBJ2-1
TGTGCCTGGGGGAGACTAGCGTCTACCTACGAGCAGTACTTC	CAWGRLASTYEQYF	.	TRBD2	TRBV30	TRBJ2-7
TGTGCCATCCGAGGTCCTAACACTGAAGCTTTCTTT	CAIRGPNTEAFF	.	.	TRBV10-3	TRBJ1-1
TGTGCCACCAGTGATACAGGAGGACAGGGGGTTGATGGCTACACCTTC	CATSDTGGQGVDGYTF	.	TRBD1	TRBV24-1	TRBJ1-2
TGTGCCAGCAGCCCGGGTGGACTAGCGGGAGTCTATACGCAGTATTTT	CASSPGGLAGVYTQYF	.	TRBD2	TRBV14	TRBJ2-3
TGTGCCAGCAGCCAAGGTGAGCGGGATCAGCCCCAGCATTTT	CASSQGERDQPQHF	.	.	TRBV3-1/TRBV3-2	TRBJ1-5
TGCGCCAGCAGCCTTACAGGGGGAGATACGCAGTATTTT	CASSLTGGDTQYF	.	TRBD1	TRBV5-1	TRBJ2-3
TGCGCCAGCAGCCCTGCCGCGGGGGGCGATGGCTACACCTTC	CASSPAAGGDGYTF	.	.	TRBV5-1	TRBJ1-2
TGTGCCAGCAGCTTAGGAGCTAGCGGGAGGGGTGAGCAGTTCTTC	CASSLGASGRGEQFF	.	TRBD2	TRBV11-2	TRBJ2-1
TGTGCCAGCAGCCAAGCCCGGGACAACAATCAGCCCCAGCATTTT	CASSQARDNNQPQHF	.	.	TRBV3-1/TRBV3-2	TRBJ1-5
TGTGCCAGCACCCCACTAGCGGCTCCCTACGAGCAGTACTTC	CASTPLAAPYEQYF	once	TRBD2	TRBV27	TRBJ2-7
TGCGCCAGCAGCCCCCAGGGCAACGAGCAGTACTTC	CASSPQGNEQYF	.	.	TRBV5-1	TRBJ2-7
TGTGCCAGCAGCGAGACAGGGGCTGAACAGCCCCAGCATTTT	CASSETGAEQPQHF	.	TRBD1	TRBV7-8	TRBJ1-5
TGTGCCGGCACAGGACAGACCTACAATGAGCAGTTCTTC	CAGTGQTYNEQFF	.	.	TRBV28	TRBJ2-1
TGTGCCAGCAGCCAACAGGGGTGGGACACAGATACGCAGTATTTT	CASSQQGWDTDTQYF	.	TRBD1	TRBV11-3	TRBJ2-3
TGTGCCAGCAGCCAAACAGGAGCCCTCTATGGCTACACCTTC	CASSQTGALYGYTF	.	.	TRBV27	TRBJ1-2
TGTGCCAGTAGTATACGGGAAACTGAGCAGTTCTTC	CASSIRETEQFF	once	.	TRBV19	TRBJ2-1
TGTGCCAGCAGCCAAACGGGTTACGAGCAGTACTTC	CASSQTGYEQYF	once	.	TRBV14	TRBJ2-7
TGTGCCTGGAGCCGACAGGCCTCTGGAAACACCATATATTTT	CAWSRQASGNTIYF	.	.	TRBV30	TRBJ1-3
TGTGCCAGCAGGAATGGACTAGCGGGATTACGAGAGACCCAGTACTTC	CASRNGLAGLRETQYF	.	TRBD2	TRBV2	TRBJ2-5